Below, 31 T cell receptor beta chains from the same sample are listed, as sequenced in a study of shared clonotypes between healthy human individuals. Assay: immunoSEQ multiplex PCR; the TCRdb copy retains only in-frame clones and omits some. The sample records 2 million to 2.5 million clones, almost 96% being singletons. Material for sequencing was naive CD4+ T cells sorted from blood. The subset is: CD45RA+ positively selected. All receptors come from a young man in good health.

This clone was counted once. CDR3 coding DNA: TGTGCCAGCAGTGCTAGCGGGGGGCGCACAGATACGCAGTATTTT. This gives the protein CASSASGGRTDTQYF. J is TRBJ2-3 and V is TRBV27; 11 bases agree with TRBD2. Germline trimming cut 5 bases from V and 1 base from J; bases unmatched to any gene: 2. Germline CDR1 and CDR2: MNHEY and SMNVEV (reference sequence). The CDR3 extends over 15 amino acids.

This CDR3 reads CASSDLRSTIYF. In DNA form, the CDR3 reads TGTGCCAGCAGTGACTTAAGGTCCACCATATATTTT. The chain employs TRBV25-1 and TRBJ1-3; D call uncertain. Trimming removed 3 bases at V and 9 bases at J, with 9 bases between. Germline lookup yields CDR1 MGHDK and CDR2 SYGVNS. This CDR3 spans 12 amino acids.

V and J are TRBV7-2 and TRBJ2-1; 10 bases are a match to TRBD2. With V trimmed by 4 bases and J by 4 bases, 4 bases remained unmatched. Germline CDR1 SGHTA, CDR2 FQGNSA. The CDR3 totals 15 residues. The CDR3 coding sequence is TGTGCCAGCAGCTGGACTAGCGGAGCTTACAATGAGCAGTTCTTC. Protein sequence: CASSWTSGAYNEQFF.

The chain uses TRBV5-4 and TRBJ2-2; perhaps TRBD1 as D (5 bases). CDR1 SGHNT and CDR2 YYREEE come from the germline V gene (reference sequence). The V end was cut by 5 bases, the J end by 0 bases, with 11 bases between. The CDR3 covers 15 residues. The CDR3 coding sequence is TGTGCCAGCAGTTCGGACACCTCGAACACCGGGGAGCTGTTTTTT. It is translated as CASSSDTSNTGELFF.

A remark on this clone: The germline gene is not matched at one end of the junction; a read error may be the cause. The chain has TRBV5-6 and TRBJ2-2, with D hard to call. The CDR3 totals 15 residues. Germline V gives CDR1 SGHDT, CDR2 YYEEEE. The DNA for the CDR3 is TGTGCCGGCAGCTTAGGTCCGTGGAACACCGGGGAGCTGTTTTTT. It codes for CAGSLGPWNTGELFF.

This rearrangement joins TRBV2 to TRBJ1-2, with unresolved D. There are 14 residues in the CDR3. The germline V and J ends were trimmed by 5 bases and 8 bases, with 18 bases remaining between them. Germline V gene lookup returns CDR1 SNHLY and CDR2 FYNNEI. Here the CDR3 reads CASSNLGEAGGYTF. The CDR3, as DNA: TGTGCCAGCAGTAATCTTGGGGAGGCTGGCGGCTACACCTTC.

This clone was recorded a few times. This chain joins TRBV2 and TRBJ1-6; TRBD1 aligns across 8 bases. Germline V gene lookup returns CDR1 SNHLY and CDR2 FYNNEI. The CDR3 consists of 15 residues. V lost 2 bases, J lost 7 bases, and 4 bases stayed unmatched. In DNA form, the CDR3 reads TGTGCCAGCAGTGAAAGGCGGACAGGGAATTCACCCCTCCACTTT. Translation gives CASSERRTGNSPLHF.

The chain's CDR3 is CASTPGDGNEQFF. CDR3 nucleotides: TGTGCCAGCACTCCGGGAGATGGCAATGAGCAGTTCTTC. This sequence joins TRBV28 and TRBJ2-1; tentative D call: TRBD2 (6 bases). The CDR3 length is 13 residues. The germline V gene encodes CDR1 MDHEN and CDR2 SYDVKM. Trimming removed 7 bases from V and 6 bases from J, with 13 bases in between.

Remarks on this clone: The identical CDR3 is also encoded by other nucleotide sequences in the sample. The V gene is TRBV10-3, the J gene TRBJ2-2; no clear D gene. The V gene's germline CDR1 is ENHRY and CDR2 SYGVKD. Trimming stripped 2 bases from V and 6 bases from J, with 4 bases between. This CDR3 comprises 12 residues. CDR3 nucleotide sequence: TGTGCCATCAGTGAGGGTGCCGGGGAGCTGTTTTTT. Translating it yields CAISEGAGELFF.

The chain recombines TRBV30 with TRBJ1-3, with D unresolved. Germline CDR1 GTSNPN, CDR2 SVGIG (reference sequence). The CDR3 length is 13 residues. With 0 bases removed from V and 0 bases from J, the gap between germline ends came to 3 bases. The CDR3 region is CAWSVVSGNTIYF. Here the CDR3 DNA reads TGTGCCTGGAGTGTGGTCTCTGGAAACACCATATATTTT.

The chain is built from TRBV27 and TRBJ2-2, with D perhaps TRBD2 (5 bases). The CDR3 covers 15 residues. V lost 4 bases, J lost 2 bases, and 11 bases lay in between. Germline-derived CDR1 and CDR2 are MNHEY and SMNVEV (reference sequence). CDR3 residues: CASSSDGVNTGELFF. The CDR3 DNA reads TGTGCCAGCAGTTCAGACGGGGTTAACACCGGGGAGCTGTTTTTT.

The chain is built from TRBV7-2 and TRBJ2-1, with unresolved D. This CDR3 region has 16 residues. Looked up from germline, CDR1 is SGHTA and CDR2 is FQGNSA. Trimming removed 0 bases at V and 0 bases at J, with 9 bases between. CDR3 amino acids: CASSLAVPSSYNEQFF. The DNA of the CDR3 is TGTGCCAGCAGCTTAGCCGTGCCGAGCTCCTACAATGAGCAGTTCTTC.

This rearrangement joins TRBV11-2 to TRBJ1-2; D is uncertain. V was cut by 2 bases and J by 3 bases, with 13 bases left in between. The CDR3 totals 15 residues. Germline V gene data show CDR1 as SGHAT and CDR2 as FQNNGV. As DNA, the CDR3 is TGTGCCAGCAGCTTAAGGGCAGGATACGACTATGGCTACACCTTC. Its protein is CASSLRAGYDYGYTF.

V usage is TRBV7-2 and J usage is TRBJ1-2; no firm D call. The CDR3 totals 14 residues. CDR1 is SGHTA and CDR2 is FQGNSA in the germline V gene. Between the trimmed V and J ends, which lost 1 base and 4 bases, there was a span of 10 bases. The CDR3 loop reads CASSLGTDLYGYTF. Here the CDR3 DNA reads TGTGCCAGCAGCTTAGGAACTGATCTCTATGGCTACACCTTC.

Written as DNA, the CDR3 is TGTGCCATCAGTGAGTCGGTAGAGATCTCCTACAATGAGCAGTTCTTC. Translating gives CAISESVEISYNEQFF. J is TRBJ2-1 and V is TRBV10-3; D is unresolved. V was pared by 0 bases and J by 0 bases, with 9 bases between. The germline gives CDR1 ENHRY, CDR2 SYGVKD. The CDR3 has 16 amino acids.

The chain carries TRBV5-1 and TRBJ2-2, with D tentatively TRBD1 or TRBD2 (5 bases each). Trimming shortened V by 0 bases and J by 0 bases, and 12 bases separated the two germline ends. This CDR3 spans 17 amino acids. The germline V gene has CDR1 SGHRS and CDR2 YFSETQ. CDR3 in amino acids: CASSLVPGSANTGELFF. CDR3 in DNA: TGCGCCAGCAGCTTGGTTCCAGGGAGCGCGAACACCGGGGAGCTGTTTTTT.

The genes are TRBV5-6 and TRBJ1-6; possible D gene TRBD1, 5 bases. Germline CDR1 reads SGHDT; CDR2 reads YYEEEE. V shed 4 bases and J shed 5 bases, with 16 bases lying between them. The CDR3 runs to 16 residues. The DNA for the CDR3 is TGTGCCAGCAGCGCCCGGGCGGGGGGGGATAATTCACCCCTCCACTTT. Translation gives CASSARAGGDNSPLHF.

CDR3 sequence: CASSLDPLGGTNYEQYF. In DNA form, the CDR3 reads TGTGCCAGCTCACTGGACCCTCTCGGCGGCACCAACTACGAGCAGTACTTC. The V and J genes are TRBV18 and TRBJ2-7, with D hard to call. The germline V and J ends were trimmed by 4 bases and 3 bases, with 22 bases remaining between them. This CDR3 region has 17 residues. The germline V gene has CDR1 KGHSH and CDR2 LQKENI. Based on the CDR3 plus reference TRBV18 and TRBJ2-7, the full variable domain is NAGVMQNPRHLVRRRGQEARLRCSPMKGHSHVYWYRQLPEEGLKFMVYLQKENIIDESGMPKERFSAEFPKEGPSILRIQQVVRGDSAAYFCASSLDPLGGTNYEQYFGPGTRLTVT.

The CDR3 loop is CASSQVRGVNEKLFF. As DNA, the CDR3 is TGCGCCAGCAGCCAAGTAAGAGGGGTTAATGAAAAACTGTTTTTT. The chain carries TRBV4-1 and TRBJ1-4; perhaps TRBD1 as D (5 bases). The CDR3 is 15 residues long. Germline V gene lookup returns CDR1 MGHRA and CDR2 YSYEKL. Trimming cost V 1 base and J 4 bases, with 10 bases left between them.

This sequence joins TRBV7-8 and TRBJ2-7, with a possible D match to TRBD2 (5 bases). The V end lost 2 bases, the J end lost 4 bases, and 21 bases lay between the germline ends. Per the germline V gene, CDR1 is SGHVS and CDR2 is FQNEAQ. The CDR3 loop spans 17 amino acids. CDR3 bases: TGTGCCAGCAGCTTAAATCCCCCCGGGGTTGTTCGGTACGAGCAGTACTTC. Its protein is CASSLNPPGVVRYEQYF.

Worth noting for this clone: This specimen includes other DNA sequences encoding the same CDR3. The rearrangement uses TRBV11-2 and TRBJ2-5; 11 nucleotides align to TRBD1. Trimming cost V 6 bases and J 2 bases; bases outside gene matches: 5. The CDR3 is 15 amino acids. From germline, CDR1 is SGHAT and CDR2 FQNNGV. Here the CDR3 reads CASSPGTGGQETQYF. The CDR3 region has the DNA TGTGCCAGCAGTCCCGGGACAGGGGGGCAAGAGACCCAGTACTTC.

The V and J genes are TRBV5-4 and TRBJ2-3; 15 bases agree with TRBD2. With V trimmed by 4 bases and J by 3 bases, 6 bases remained unmatched. Germline loops: CDR1 SGHNT, CDR2 YYREEE (reference sequence). This CDR3 comprises 17 residues. CDR3 nucleotides: TGTGCCAGCAGCGTTCCGGGACTAGCGGGGGGAACAGATACGCAGTATTTT. This sequence encodes CASSVPGLAGGTDTQYF.

The CDR3 region has the DNA TGCGCCAGCAGCTCCGGGGGAAAGGGCGACGAGCAGTACTTC. It yields the protein CASSSGGKGDEQYF. This chain links TRBV10-1 with TRBJ2-7, with D tentatively TRBD2 (6 bases). This CDR3 has 14 residues. V dropped 6 bases and J dropped 5 bases, with 17 bases sitting between them. Germline V CDR1 and CDR2: WNHNN, SYGVQD (reference sequence).

V usage is TRBV5-1 and J usage is TRBJ2-7; D may be TRBD1 (6 bases). The CDR3 loop spans 13 amino acids. Germline CDR1 reads SGHRS; CDR2 reads YFSETQ. V was clipped by 0 bases and J by 6 bases, with 10 bases between them. CDR3 loop: CASSLVQGIEQYF. As DNA, the CDR3 is TGCGCCAGCAGCTTGGTACAGGGCATCGAGCAGTACTTC.

The chain couples TRBV27 to TRBJ2-2, with 7 bases aligning to TRBD2. CDR3 length: 15 residues. From germline, CDR1 is MNHEY and CDR2 SMNVEV (reference sequence). V lost 10 bases, J lost 4 bases, and 12 bases stayed unmatched. This CDR3 reads CATLGGGAGTGELFF. The DNA of the CDR3 is TGTGCCACCCTCGGGGGAGGGGCGGGCACCGGGGAGCTGTTTTTT.

A single count supports this clone. V is TRBV27 and J is TRBJ1-2; 7 bases match TRBD1. The J segment lost 8 bases and the V segment lost 2 bases, leaving 14 bases of the junction unmatched. Looked up from germline, CDR1 is MNHEY and CDR2 is SMNVEV (reference sequence). This CDR3 comprises 16 residues. CDR3: CASSLRTPQGFDGYTF. The CDR3 DNA reads TGTGCCAGCAGTTTAAGGACCCCACAGGGGTTCGACGGCTACACCTTC.

This clone was seen only once. This chain connects TRBV7-9 to TRBJ1-4; 8 bases agree with TRBD1. Germline V gene sequence: CDR1 SEHNR, CDR2 FQNEAQ (reference sequence). The CDR3 runs to 16 residues. J lost 2 bases, V lost 5 bases, and 7 bases had no gene match. The CDR3 DNA follows: TGTGCCAGCAGCGTACGAACAGGGGGGACTAATGAAAAACTGTTTTTT. As protein: CASSVRTGGTNEKLFF.

Concerning this clone itself: This specimen includes other DNA sequences encoding the same CDR3. The chain is built from TRBV19 and TRBJ2-7; 7 bases fit TRBD1. The CDR3 has 13 amino acids. J was trimmed by 1 base and V by 4 bases; bases with no gene match: 1. CDR1 and CDR2 (germline): LNHDA, SQIVND (reference sequence). Here the CDR3 reads CASSTGQSYEQYF. The CDR3 DNA is TGTGCCAGTAGTACGGGACAGTCCTACGAGCAGTACTTC.

The chain carries TRBV11-2 and TRBJ2-2; possibly TRBD1 or TRBD2 for D (5 bases each). Trimming left V 5 bases short and J 4 bases short, with 17 bases between. The CDR3 consists of 16 residues. Germline CDR1 SGHAT, CDR2 FQNNGV. CDR3 sequence reads: CASSGRWGSGTGELFF. The CDR3 nucleotides are TGTGCCAGCAGCGGCAGATGGGGGAGCGGCACCGGGGAGCTGTTTTTT.

The J gene is TRBJ1-2, the V gene TRBV6-1, with D perhaps TRBD1 (5 bases). The CDR3 length is 12 residues. Germline V CDR1 and CDR2: MNHNS, SASEGT. Trimming pared 2 bases from V and 7 bases from J, leaving 8 bases between. The CDR3 sequence: CASSEWGFGYTF. CDR3 nucleotides: TGTGCCAGCAGTGAATGGGGGTTTGGCTACACCTTC.

The table lists this clone with a count of one. This chain joins TRBV6-5 and TRBJ1-1, with D unclear. The CDR3 contains 11 residues. Trimming pared 7 bases from V and 5 bases from J, leaving 8 bases between. Germline lookup yields CDR1 MNHEY and CDR2 SVGAGI. CDR3 sequence (DNA): TGTGCCAGCACCTATGGGACTGAAGCTTTCTTT. Translation: CASTYGTEAFF.